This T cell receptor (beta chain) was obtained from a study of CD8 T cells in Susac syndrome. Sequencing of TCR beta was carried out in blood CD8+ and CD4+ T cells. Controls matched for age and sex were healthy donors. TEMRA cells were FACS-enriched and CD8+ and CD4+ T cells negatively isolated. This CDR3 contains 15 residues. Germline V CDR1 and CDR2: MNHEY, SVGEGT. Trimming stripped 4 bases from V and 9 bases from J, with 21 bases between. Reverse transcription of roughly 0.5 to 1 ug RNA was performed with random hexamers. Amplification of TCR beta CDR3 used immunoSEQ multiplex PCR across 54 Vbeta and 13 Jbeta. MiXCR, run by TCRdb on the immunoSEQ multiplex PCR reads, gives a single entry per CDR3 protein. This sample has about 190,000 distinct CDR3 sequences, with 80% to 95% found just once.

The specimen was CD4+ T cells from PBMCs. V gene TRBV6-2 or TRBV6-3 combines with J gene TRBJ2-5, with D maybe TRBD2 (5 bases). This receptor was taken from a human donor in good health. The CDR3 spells CASSSTTSFNGAQYF. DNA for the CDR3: TGTGCCAGCAGTTCCACCACCTCTTTCAACGGGGCCCAGTACTTC.